Listed below are T cell receptor beta chains from one sample, sequenced in a study of T cells in Graves' hyperthyroidism and ophthalmopathy. One entry per CDR3 protein, called by TCRdb with MiXCR from the multiplex PCR reads. The sample lists hundreds of thousands of distinct CDR3 sequences, roughly 14% occurring once. The material sequenced was blood. Every receptor here comes from a woman between 45 and 65 years old with Graves' ophthalmopathy. Each CDR3 is given with its conserved first and last residue. Each record gives: V gene, clone size, CDR3 protein. Rows give clone size only sometimes, using once, few, many, or a class for an expanded clone.

v_gene: TRBV11-2; abundance: many; CDR3aa: CASSFLAGIYLWNEQFF
v_gene: TRBV11-3; abundance: many; CDR3aa: CASSRGVVQETQYF
v_gene: TRBV20-1; abundance: many; CDR3aa: CSAVGTGNYEQYF
v_gene: TRBV2; abundance: many; CDR3aa: CASSETGTSGMIGAGELFF
v_gene: TRBV5-4; abundance: few; CDR3aa: CASSRVGRGASYEQYF
v_gene: TRBV7-2; abundance: many; CDR3aa: CASSSYSPRMDEQYF
v_gene: TRBV11-2; abundance: many; CDR3aa: CASSKPSQGDGYTF
v_gene: TRBV15; abundance: many; CDR3aa: CATSRVIGARDSYEQYF
v_gene: TRBV30; abundance: many; CDR3aa: CAWKRDSYEQYF
v_gene: TRBV9; abundance: NA; CDR3aa: CASSRTAGQGLGGYTF
v_gene: TRBV30; abundance: many; CDR3aa: CAFRTDNQPQHF
v_gene: TRBV20-1; abundance: many; CDR3aa: CSASPDRTTTVGEQYF
v_gene: TRBV6-6; abundance: many; CDR3aa: CASSYSDPGIIQETQYF
v_gene: TRBV9; abundance: NA; CDR3aa: CASSPRQGAKEKLFF
v_gene: TRBV20-1; abundance: many; CDR3aa: CSARKRDTPYNEQFF
v_gene: TRBV15; abundance: NA; CDR3aa: CATSRDLGQGLREQYF
v_gene: TRBV5-1; abundance: many; CDR3aa: CASSELGLSTDTQYF
v_gene: TRBV11-2; abundance: many; CDR3aa: CASSLGRTVSRDTQYF
v_gene: TRBV19; abundance: once; CDR3aa: CASSIPGQLATNEKLFF
v_gene: TRBV27; abundance: NA; CDR3aa: CASTPGLAGVFSYNEQFF
v_gene: TRBV2; abundance: many; CDR3aa: CASGAVASNQPQHF
v_gene: TRBV30; abundance: NA; CDR3aa: CAWRGTGDTEAFF
v_gene: TRBV27; abundance: few; CDR3aa: CASSLETRTYNEQFF
v_gene: TRBV20-1; abundance: many; CDR3aa: CSANTGTGPGELFF
v_gene: TRBV29-1; abundance: NA; CDR3aa: CSVVGRAMGSTDTQYF
v_gene: TRBV28; abundance: few; CDR3aa: CASSPYSGRHFRDTQYF
v_gene: TRBV9; abundance: few; CDR3aa: CASSVGGMNTEAFF
v_gene: TRBV7-9; abundance: many; CDR3aa: CASSLATTSGRALRGNEQFF
v_gene: TRBV5-1; abundance: NA; CDR3aa: CASSLAGSSGRIEQFF
v_gene: TRBV7-2; abundance: NA; CDR3aa: CASSLVGTSGSGGELFF
v_gene: TRBV5-1; abundance: many; CDR3aa: CASSLGDSEKLFF
v_gene: TRBV20-1; abundance: NA; CDR3aa: CSASLSRVNTGELFF
v_gene: TRBV6-1; abundance: NA; CDR3aa: CASSSGITYEQYF
v_gene: TRBV6-2/TRBV6-3; abundance: NA; CDR3aa: CASSYSKGTGHSNQPQHF
v_gene: TRBV29-1; abundance: many; CDR3aa: CSAWDGFYEQYF
v_gene: TRBV24-1; abundance: NA; CDR3aa: CATSEPDREINQPQHF
v_gene: TRBV27; abundance: many; CDR3aa: CASSLRGRAYEQYF
v_gene: TRBV27; abundance: many; CDR3aa: CASSPGGVRSYNEQFF
v_gene: TRBV7-9; abundance: many; CDR3aa: CASSRTSEPYNEQFF
v_gene: TRBV11-2; abundance: many; CDR3aa: CASRQGGLNEQFF
v_gene: TRBV12-5; abundance: NA; CDR3aa: CASGSFGYGYTF
v_gene: TRBV10-3; abundance: many; CDR3aa: CAISAPRDGANVLTF